This is a list of T cell receptor beta chains from one sample in a study of technical replicates of blood from a few donors. Produced via immunoSEQ multiplex PCR; TCRdb's table is partial and in-frame only. The sample consists of 65,000 to 90,000 clones, roughly 85% of them appearing once. Sequencing was carried out using PBMCs. These receptors were taken from a human donor in good health. Some clones in this sample may be carry-over from other donors' samples. The CDR3 runs from the conserved cysteine through the conserved F or W. Fields, in order: clone size, D gene, V gene, J gene, CDR3 protein, CDR3 DNA. D genes are given only for firm matches. Not every row has a clone size; where given, it reads once, few, many or a size class.

size: NA
D: NA
V: TRBV2
J: TRBJ2-2
CDR3: CASSVTGTAGELFF
DNA: TGTGCCAGCAGTGTTACAGGTACCGCCGGGGAGCTGTTTTTT

size: NA
D: TRBD1
V: TRBV5-4
J: TRBJ2-3
CDR3: CASSSTRDRGFRDTQYF
DNA: TGTGCCAGCAGCTCGACCCGGGACAGAGGGTTTCGGGATACGCAGTATTTT

size: once
D: NA
V: TRBV7-2
J: TRBJ1-5
CDR3: CASSLGGSLNNQPQHF
DNA: TGTGCCAGCAGCTTAGGTGGGAGCCTTAACAATCAGCCCCAGCATTTT

size: NA
D: TRBD2
V: TRBV30
J: TRBJ2-3
CDR3: CAWGLADYETSPDTQYF
DNA: TGTGCCTGGGGACTAGCGGACTACGAAACCTCCCCAGATACGCAGTATTTT

size: NA
D: NA
V: TRBV2
J: TRBJ2-7
CDR3: CASSVGGSGYEQYF
DNA: TGTGCCAGCAGTGTAGGAGGGTCAGGCTACGAGCAGTACTTC

size: few
D: NA
V: TRBV7-6
J: TRBJ1-1
CDR3: CASSFGENTEAFF
DNA: TGTGCCAGCAGCTTCGGGGAGAACACTGAAGCTTTCTTT

size: few
D: TRBD1
V: TRBV30
J: TRBJ1-1
CDR3: CAWRPRGTEAFF
DNA: TGTGCCTGGCGCCCCAGGGGGACTGAAGCTTTCTTT

size: NA
D: TRBD2
V: TRBV7-6
J: TRBJ2-7
CDR3: CASSLAASGAQGSYEQYF
DNA: TGTGCCAGCAGCTTAGCTGCTAGCGGGGCCCAGGGCTCCTACGAGCAGTACTTC

size: NA
D: TRBD1
V: TRBV6-1
J: TRBJ1-1
CDR3: CASETGGQLNTEAFF
DNA: TGTGCCAGCGAGACAGGGGGCCAATTGAACACTGAAGCTTTCTTT

size: NA
D: TRBD1
V: TRBV9
J: TRBJ2-7
CDR3: CASSGRQGTGSSYEQYF
DNA: TGTGCCAGCAGCGGCCGCCAAGGGACAGGGAGCTCCTACGAGCAGTACTTC

size: NA
D: NA
V: TRBV5-1
J: TRBJ2-1
CDR3: CASSLAVKRVVSRDEQFF
DNA: TGCGCCAGCAGCTTGGCCGTTAAGCGGGTGGTCTCTCGCGATGAGCAGTTCTTC

size: NA
D: NA
V: TRBV4-2
J: TRBJ1-1
CDR3: CASSQGTVNTEAFF
DNA: TGTGCCAGCAGCCAGGGGACTGTGAACACTGAAGCTTTCTTT

size: NA
D: NA
V: TRBV9
J: TRBJ1-6
CDR3: CASSAEPHSPLHF
DNA: TGTGCCAGCAGCGCGGAGCCTCATTCACCCCTCCACTTT

size: once
D: TRBD2
V: TRBV4-2
J: TRBJ2-2
CDR3: CASSQVLAGPGELFF
DNA: TGTGCCAGCAGCCAAGTACTAGCGGGCCCCGGGGAGCTGTTTTTT

size: once
D: NA
V: TRBV5-1
J: TRBJ2-3
CDR3: CASRQGSSTDTQYF
DNA: TGCGCCAGCAGGCAGGGGTCTAGCACAGATACGCAGTATTTT

size: NA
D: NA
V: TRBV4-3
J: TRBJ2-1
CDR3: CASSQDPGSHNEQFF
DNA: TGCGCCAGCAGCCAAGATCCGGGATCCCACAATGAGCAGTTCTTC

size: NA
D: NA
V: TRBV13
J: TRBJ2-3
CDR3: CASSRRGGTSTDTQYF
DNA: TGTGCCAGCAGCCGCAGGGGAGGGACGAGCACAGATACGCAGTATTTT

size: NA
D: NA
V: TRBV2
J: TRBJ1-1
CDR3: CASSRTRNTEAFF
DNA: TGTGCCAGCAGTCGGACAAGGAACACTGAAGCTTTCTTT

size: NA
D: TRBD1
V: TRBV7-6
J: TRBJ2-2
CDR3: CASMSVRGPTGELFF
DNA: TGTGCCAGCATGTCGGTCAGGGGGCCCACCGGGGAGCTGTTTTTT

size: NA
D: NA
V: TRBV21-1
J: TRBJ2-7
CDR3: CASSKAGRQGIDCSYEQYF
DNA: TGTGCCAGCAGCAAAGCGGGTCGGCAGGGGATCGATTGCTCCTACGAGCAGTACTTC

size: few
D: NA
V: TRBV4-1
J: TRBJ2-7
CDR3: CASSQELTSSYEQYF
DNA: TGCGCCAGCAGCCAAGAACTGACTAGCTCCTACGAGCAGTACTTC

size: NA
D: NA
V: TRBV10-1
J: TRBJ2-5
CDR3: CASSYMGGAQYF
DNA: TGCGCCAGCAGTTACATGGGCGGGGCCCAGTACTTC

size: NA
D: NA
V: TRBV4-1
J: TRBJ1-4
CDR3: CASSQHPLRGKGEKLFF
DNA: TGCGCCAGCAGCCAGCATCCGCTCCGGGGGAAGGGTGAAAAACTGTTTTTT

size: once
D: NA
V: TRBV2
J: TRBJ1-1
CDR3: CASSEQGRNTEAFF
DNA: TGTGCCAGCAGTGAACAGGGGCGGAACACTGAAGCTTTCTTT

size: NA
D: NA
V: TRBV7-2
J: TRBJ1-2
CDR3: CASSLVPPRVGYGYTF
DNA: TGTGCCAGCAGCTTAGTGCCCCCCAGGGTAGGGTATGGCTACACCTTC

size: NA
D: TRBD1
V: TRBV18
J: TRBJ2-3
CDR3: CASSQITRDRRTDTQYF
DNA: TGTGCCAGCTCACAAATCACTCGGGACAGAAGGACAGATACGCAGTATTTT

size: NA
D: TRBD2
V: TRBV30
J: TRBJ2-1
CDR3: CAWESGLAGVYEQFF
DNA: TGTGCCTGGGAATCGGGACTAGCGGGAGTATATGAGCAGTTCTTC

size: NA
D: TRBD1
V: TRBV2
J: TRBJ2-1
CDR3: CASSERGPYNEQFF
DNA: TGTGCCAGCAGTGAAAGGGGGCCCTACAATGAGCAGTTCTTC

size: NA
D: TRBD1
V: TRBV6-6
J: TRBJ1-5
CDR3: CASSFQGADQPQHF
DNA: TGTGCCAGCAGTTTTCAGGGGGCTGATCAGCCCCAGCATTTT

size: NA
D: TRBD2
V: TRBV29-1
J: TRBJ2-1
CDR3: CSVVLAGANEQFF
DNA: TGCAGCGTTGTACTAGCGGGAGCCAATGAGCAGTTCTTC

size: NA
D: NA
V: TRBV29-1
J: TRBJ1-1
CDR3: CSVMTGNTEAFF
DNA: TGCAGCGTTATGACAGGGAACACTGAAGCTTTCTTT

size: NA
D: TRBD2
V: TRBV9
J: TRBJ2-3
CDR3: CASKSGGASTDTQYF
DNA: TGTGCCAGCAAATCGGGGGGGGCTAGCACAGATACGCAGTATTTT

size: NA
D: NA
V: TRBV19
J: TRBJ2-2
CDR3: CASDRGAQIWNTGELFF
DNA: TGTGCCAGTGATCGGGGGGCGCAAATATGGAACACCGGGGAGCTGTTTTTT

size: NA
D: NA
V: TRBV5-1
J: TRBJ1-6
CDR3: CASSLGQGMDSPLHF
DNA: TGCGCCAGCAGCTTGGGGCAGGGCATGGATTCACCCCTCCACTTT

size: NA
D: NA
V: TRBV30
J: TRBJ2-7
CDR3: CAWSTQEPYEQYF
DNA: TGTGCCTGGAGCACACAGGAACCCTACGAGCAGTACTTC

size: NA
D: TRBD2
V: TRBV7-8
J: TRBJ2-1
CDR3: CASNLRGGGIPNEQFF
DNA: TGTGCCAGCAACCTGCGGGGGGGCGGTATACCCAATGAGCAGTTCTTC

size: NA
D: NA
V: TRBV11-3
J: TRBJ2-3
CDR3: CASSLGAGTDTQYF
DNA: TGTGCCAGCAGCTTAGGGGCAGGCACAGATACGCAGTATTTT

size: once
D: NA
V: TRBV6-1
J: TRBJ1-2
CDR3: CASSEGTVYGYTF
DNA: TGTGCCAGCAGTGAAGGGACAGTCTATGGCTACACCTTC

size: few
D: NA
V: TRBV5-1
J: TRBJ1-1
CDR3: CASSRNTGLGTEAFF
DNA: TGCGCCAGCAGCCGGAATACAGGGTTGGGCACTGAAGCTTTCTTT

size: NA
D: TRBD1
V: TRBV5-1
J: TRBJ1-1
CDR3: CASSPDRVRGRAFF
DNA: TGCGCCAGCAGCCCGGACAGGGTACGGGGACGAGCTTTCTTT

size: NA
D: TRBD1
V: TRBV29-1
J: TRBJ1-1
CDR3: CSVGGIDRGEAFF
DNA: TGCAGCGTGGGGGGGATAGACAGGGGTGAAGCTTTCTTT

size: few
D: NA
V: TRBV4-3
J: TRBJ2-3
CDR3: CASSSEGVRVTDTQYF
DNA: TGCGCCAGCAGCTCAGAGGGGGTCCGGGTCACAGATACGCAGTATTTT

size: NA
D: NA
V: TRBV5-6
J: TRBJ1-2
CDR3: CASSLGATSWGYTF
DNA: TGTGCCAGCTCATTGGGGGCGACCTCTTGGGGCTACACCTTC

size: once
D: NA
V: TRBV11-2
J: TRBJ2-7
CDR3: CASRVSGEHEQYF
DNA: TGTGCCAGCAGGGTTTCGGGGGAACACGAGCAGTACTTC

size: NA
D: TRBD1
V: TRBV7-2
J: TRBJ1-2
CDR3: CASNRRDSYGYTF
DNA: TGTGCCAGCAACCGGAGGGACAGCTATGGCTACACCTTC

size: once
D: NA
V: TRBV5-1
J: TRBJ2-5
CDR3: CASSLQTSQETQYF
DNA: TGCGCCAGCAGCTTGCAGACTTCCCAAGAGACCCAGTACTTC

size: once
D: NA
V: TRBV25-1
J: TRBJ2-1
CDR3: CASSSGLHSYNEQFF
DNA: TGTGCCAGCTCCTCCGGACTACACTCCTACAATGAGCAGTTCTTC

size: once
D: TRBD2
V: TRBV14
J: TRBJ2-5
CDR3: CASSQTSGNFETQYF
DNA: TGTGCCAGCAGCCAGACTAGCGGGAACTTTGAGACCCAGTACTTC

size: NA
D: TRBD2
V: TRBV5-6
J: TRBJ2-5
CDR3: CASSLRRMGGETQYF
DNA: TGTGCCAGCAGCTTGAGGCGCATGGGGGGGGAGACCCAGTACTTC

size: NA
D: NA
V: TRBV18
J: TRBJ2-7
CDR3: CASSPISVQASSYEQYF
DNA: TGTGCCAGCTCACCTATCTCGGTTCAGGCGAGCTCCTACGAGCAGTACTTC

size: NA
D: TRBD2
V: TRBV25-1
J: TRBJ2-7
CDR3: CASSEFVAGRTYEQYF
DNA: TGTGCCAGCAGTGAATTTGTAGCGGGGCGTACCTACGAGCAGTACTTC

size: NA
D: NA
V: TRBV5-5
J: TRBJ1-5
CDR3: CASSLYSQENQPQHF
DNA: TGTGCCAGCAGCTTGTACAGCCAAGAGAATCAGCCCCAGCATTTT

size: NA
D: NA
V: TRBV4-1
J: TRBJ1-2
CDR3: CASSTGLLRDYGYTF
DNA: TGCGCCAGCAGCACGGGACTCCTTCGCGACTATGGCTACACCTTC

size: NA
D: NA
V: TRBV5-3
J: TRBJ1-5
CDR3: CARASQPQHF
DNA: TGTGCCAGGGCCAGTCAGCCCCAGCATTTT

size: NA
D: TRBD2
V: TRBV6-5
J: TRBJ2-1
CDR3: CASSYLGEGNEQFF
DNA: TGTGCCAGCAGTTATTTAGGGGAGGGCAATGAGCAGTTCTTC

size: NA
D: TRBD2
V: TRBV5-6
J: TRBJ2-5
CDR3: CASSSWGSGGAETQYF
DNA: TGTGCCAGCAGCTCGTGGGGTAGCGGGGGGGCGGAGACCCAGTACTTC

size: NA
D: NA
V: TRBV9
J: TRBJ2-3
CDR3: CASSLDVGPSTDTQYF
DNA: TGTGCCAGCAGCCTCGACGTGGGGCCGAGCACAGATACGCAGTATTTT